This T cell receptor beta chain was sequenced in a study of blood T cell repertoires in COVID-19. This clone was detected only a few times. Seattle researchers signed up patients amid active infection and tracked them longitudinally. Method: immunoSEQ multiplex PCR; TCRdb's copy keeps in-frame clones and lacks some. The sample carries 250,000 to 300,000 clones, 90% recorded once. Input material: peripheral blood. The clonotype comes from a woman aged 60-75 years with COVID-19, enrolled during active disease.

Here the CDR3 reads CASSPRQLSGNTIYF. For the CDR3, the DNA is TGTGCCAGCAGTCCCCGACAGCTCTCTGGAAACACCATATATTTT. The chain joins TRBV27 to TRBJ1-3; D is possibly TRBD1 (5 bases). The V and J ends lost 5 bases and 0 bases respectively, with 11 bases between them. In germline, CDR1 is MNHEY, CDR2 SMNVEV (reference sequence). The length of the CDR3 is 15 residues.